Each of the 6 T cell receptor beta chains below was sequenced from the same sample in a study of blood T cell repertoires in COVID-19. Assay used: immunoSEQ multiplex PCR; TCRdb lists only in-frame clones, some missing. Here the sample spans around 150,000 clones, roughly 88% being singletons. Sequencing used peripheral blood. Receptors originate from a woman between 50 and 59 years old in a cohort sampled during active or convalescent COVID-19.

This chain uses TRBV7-9 with TRBJ1-5; possibly TRBD1 for D (5 bases). The CDR3 has 15 residues. Trimming pared 1 base from V and 4 bases from J, leaving 11 bases between. In germline, CDR1 is SEHNR, CDR2 FQNEAQ (reference sequence). In nucleotides, the CDR3 is TGTGCCAGCAGCTTAGGCTCGTCAGGGAATCAGCCCCAGCATTTT. The encoded protein is CASSLGSSGNQPQHF.

J is TRBJ2-1 and V is TRBV7-9, with D uncertain. Trimming removed 5 bases from V and 8 bases from J, with 7 bases in between. CDR1 and CDR2 (germline): SEHNR, FQNEAQ (reference sequence). The CDR3 has 11 residues. The CDR3 nucleotides are TGTGCCAGCAGCCCCCAGGATGAGCAGTTCTTC. This gives the protein CASSPQDEQFF.

This chain links TRBV20-1 with TRBJ1-2; TRBD1 might be the D (6 bases). Germline loops: CDR1 DFQATT, CDR2 SNEGSKA (reference sequence). The CDR3 has 11 amino acids. V lost 2 bases and J 8 bases, leaving 9 bases between the germline ends. Here the CDR3 DNA reads TGCAGTGCTAGAAAGGGGACAGGCTACACCTTC. Protein: CSARKGTGYTF.

CDR3 nucleotide sequence: TGTGCCAGCAGCTTAGGGCGAGGGGAAAAACTGTTTTTT. Translated, it gives CASSLGRGEKLFF. This sequence joins TRBV7-8 and TRBJ1-4; D uncertain. V lost 1 base to trimming and J lost 8 bases, with 8 bases between them. This CDR3 has 13 amino acids. Germline CDR1 and CDR2: SGHVS and FQNEAQ.

The V call is TRBV5-5, the J call TRBJ2-5, with 12 nucleotides matching TRBD2. V gave up 1 base and J gave up 6 bases; unmatched junction bases: 10. This CDR3 is 17 amino acids long. From germline, CDR1 is SGHKS and CDR2 YYEKEE (reference sequence). The DNA of the CDR3 is TGTGCCAGCAGCTTGATAGGTCTAGCGGGGGGGCCGCAGACCCAGTACTTC. Protein: CASSLIGLAGGPQTQYF.

J is TRBJ2-7 and V is TRBV6-2 or TRBV6-3, with D possibly TRBD1 on 7 matching bases. V was shortened by 6 bases and J by 3 bases, with 15 bases between the two germline ends. Germline V gene sequence: CDR1 MNHEY, CDR2 SVGEGT. The CDR3 is 14 residues long. The CDR3 sequence is CASSRGTANYEQYF. The CDR3 coding sequence is TGTGCCAGCAGCCGGGGGACAGCAAACTACGAGCAGTACTTC.